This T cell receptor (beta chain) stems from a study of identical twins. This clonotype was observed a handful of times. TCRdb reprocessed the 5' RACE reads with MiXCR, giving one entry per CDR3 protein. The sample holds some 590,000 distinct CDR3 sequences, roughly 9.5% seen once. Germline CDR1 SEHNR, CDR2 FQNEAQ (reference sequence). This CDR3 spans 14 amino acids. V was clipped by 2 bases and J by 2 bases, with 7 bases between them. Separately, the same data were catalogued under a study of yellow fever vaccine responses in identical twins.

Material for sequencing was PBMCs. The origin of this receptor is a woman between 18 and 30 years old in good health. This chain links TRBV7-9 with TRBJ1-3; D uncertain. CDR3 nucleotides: TGTGCCAGCAGCTTAAACCCAGCTGGAAACACCATATATTTT. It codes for CASSLNPAGNTIYF.